Below are 20 T cell receptor beta chains sequenced from a single sample in a study of response to subunit inactivated influenza vaccine. Using its own MiXCR run on the RT-PCR reads, TCRdb lists one record per CDR3 protein. The data hold about 530,000 distinct CDR3 sequences, with about an eighth observed a single time. The specimen comprised PBMCs from blood, sampled more than 35 days after vaccination. The receptors shown here come from a man aged 50 to 59 who received an inactivated influenza vaccine.

This sequence joins TRBV6-2 or TRBV6-3 and TRBJ2-7; no firm D call. Trimming removed 4 bases at V and 3 bases at J, with 16 bases between. Germline CDR1 reads MNHEY; CDR2 reads SVGEGT. This CDR3 is built from 15 residues. DNA for the CDR3: TGTGCCAGCAGTTCAGCGCGGCAGGTCCTCTACGAGCAGTACTTC. It translates to CASSSARQVLYEQYF.

The chain couples TRBV29-1 to TRBJ1-5, with 7 bases matching TRBD1. This CDR3 is built from 14 residues. Trimming at V came to 0 bases and at J to 4 bases, leaving 3 bases not matched to a gene. Germline V CDR1 and CDR2: SQVTM, ANQGSEA. The CDR3 DNA is TGCAGCGTTGAAGATAAGACAGGGAATCAGCCCCAGCATTTT. Its protein product is CSVEDKTGNQPQHF.

Remarks on this clonotype: A junction boundary mismatches the germline segment, possibly from a read error. The chain is built from TRBV10-3 and TRBJ2-5; D possibly corresponds to TRBD2 (6 bases). Germline V gene lookup returns CDR1 ENHRY and CDR2 SYGVKD. The CDR3 is 13 amino acids. In nucleotides, the CDR3 is TGTGACATCAGTAAAAGGGCGGGACAGACCCAGTACTTC. Protein product: CDISKRAGQTQYF.

This clonotype was seen at least ten times. V and J are TRBV6-1 and TRBJ2-3, with TRBD2 as a possible D gene (5 bases). Germline V gene data show CDR1 as MNHNS and CDR2 as SASEGT. The V and J ends lost 5 bases and 2 bases respectively, with 14 bases between them. The CDR3 is 15 residues long. This CDR3 reads CASSQNGLLTDTQYF. The CDR3 region has the DNA TGTGCCAGCAGTCAGAACGGACTCCTCACAGATACGCAGTATTTT.

This clonotype was counted a few times. A read error may account for a junction end that differs from germline. Here the CDR3 reads CASSPSRDTGANF. DNA for the CDR3: TGTGCCAGCAGCCCAAGTCGGGACACAGGAGCTAACTTC. This sequence joins TRBV7-9 and TRBJ1-2; possibly TRBD1 for D (6 bases). This CDR3 is built from 13 residues. Germline CDR1 is SEHNR and CDR2 is FQNEAQ (reference sequence).

This clonotype was seen a few times. V gene TRBV29-1 combines with J gene TRBJ1-1; 9 positions match TRBD1. Germline CDR1 and CDR2: SQVTM and ANQGSEA. The CDR3 is 15 residues long. V lost 0 bases to trimming and J lost 5 bases; unmatched junction nucleotides: 7. Here the CDR3 DNA reads TGCAGCGTTGAAGAGGGGAACAGGGGGCGGACTGAAGCTTTCTTT. Translating it yields CSVEEGNRGRTEAFF.

This chain links TRBV5-1 with TRBJ2-2; the match to TRBD1 covers 7 bases. The length of the CDR3 is 17 residues. V gave up 3 bases and J gave up 1 base; unmatched junction bases: 9. Per the germline V gene, CDR1 is SGHRS and CDR2 is YFSETQ. As DNA, the CDR3 is TGCGCCAGCAGCTCTAACAGGGGTTGGATGAACACCGGGGAGCTGTTTTTT. Residues: CASSSNRGWMNTGELFF.

The V and J genes are TRBV24-1 and TRBJ2-1, with TRBD2 identical over 8 bases. The CDR3 runs 18 residues. Germline V gene lookup returns CDR1 KGHDR and CDR2 SFDVKD. With V trimmed by 4 bases and J by 9 bases, 19 bases remained unmatched. The chain's CDR3 is CATSDPQGRTSFLSEQFF. The CDR3 DNA reads as TGTGCCACCAGTGACCCACAGGGAAGGACTAGCTTCTTAAGTGAGCAGTTCTTC.

This clonotype was counted between two and nine times. CDR3 region: CASTTGTPSYNEQFF. Written as DNA, the CDR3 is TGTGCCAGCACCACGGGGACCCCTTCCTACAATGAGCAGTTCTTC. V is TRBV6-1 and J is TRBJ2-1, with D tentatively TRBD1 or TRBD2 (5 bases each). The CDR3 sequence is 15 residues long. V was pared by 7 bases and J by 1 base, with 14 bases between. Per the germline V gene, CDR1 is MNHNS and CDR2 is SASEGT.

The chain employs TRBV20-1 and TRBJ2-2; 10 bases match TRBD1. Germline assignment: CDR1 DFQATT and CDR2 SNEGSKA (reference sequence). The V and J ends lost 2 bases and 7 bases, in that order; junction bases with no gene match: 10. The CDR3 loop spans 16 amino acids. The CDR3 nucleotides read TGCAGTGCTAGAACCAGCCCGGGACAGGGGATCGGGGAGCTGTTTTTT. This codes for CSARTSPGQGIGELFF.

The chain combines TRBV28 with TRBJ2-7; 9 bases match TRBD1. Germline-derived CDR1 and CDR2 are MDHEN and SYDVKM. V lost 5 bases, J lost 3 bases, and 5 bases stayed unmatched. This CDR3 comprises 14 residues. The CDR3 sequence is CASSPEDRGYEQYF. The CDR3 DNA sequence: TGTGCCAGCAGTCCGGAGGACAGGGGCTACGAGCAGTACTTC.

Ten or more counts support this clonotype. The chain is built from TRBV20-1 and TRBJ2-1; D not certain. This CDR3 contains 13 residues. Germline V lookup: CDR1 DFQATT, CDR2 SNEGSKA (reference sequence). The ends were cut back, 1 base at V and 6 bases at J, with 10 bases in the middle. CDR3 amino acids: CSARAPQSNEQFF. The CDR3 bases are TGCAGTGCTAGAGCCCCCCAAAGCAATGAGCAGTTCTTC.

The rearrangement joins TRBV5-1 to TRBJ2-6; 8 nucleotides align to TRBD2. Germline V gives CDR1 SGHRS, CDR2 YFSETQ. This CDR3 spans 16 amino acids. V lost 3 bases to trimming and J lost 0 bases; unmatched junction nucleotides: 2. CDR3 DNA sequence: TGCGCCAGCAGCTCGGGGGGGACCTCTGGGGCCAACGTCCTGACTTTC. Protein: CASSSGGTSGANVLTF. Based on the CDR3 plus reference TRBV5-1 and TRBJ2-6, the full variable domain is KAGVTQTPRYLIKTRGQQVTLSCSPISGHRSVSWYQQTPGQGLQFLFEYFSETQRNKGNFPGRFSGRQFSNSRSEMNVSTLELGDSALYLCASSSGGTSGANVLTFGAGSRLTVL.

This clonotype was recorded many times. This chain connects TRBV29-1 to TRBJ2-1; 9 nucleotides line up with TRBD1. The CDR3 spans 15 residues. Germline loops: CDR1 SQVTM, CDR2 ANQGSEA. With 6 bases clipped from V and 0 bases from J, the junction kept 6 bases outside the gene matches. CDR3 sequence: CSVAGTGSSYNEQFF. The DNA of the CDR3 is TGCAGCGTCGCCGGGACAGGGAGCTCCTACAATGAGCAGTTCTTC.

This clonotype was picked up a small number of times. The chain recombines TRBV24-1 with TRBJ2-5; D is perhaps TRBD1 (6 bases). The CDR3 is 16 amino acids. V lost 0 bases and J 4 bases, leaving 14 bases between the germline ends. Germline V lookup: CDR1 KGHDR, CDR2 SFDVKD. The CDR3 bases are TGTGCCACCAGTGATTTGAAGACGGACAGAGGAGAGACCCAGTACTTC. It specifies CATSDLKTDRGETQYF.

This clonotype has a handful of counts. The chain carries TRBV3-1 and TRBJ2-3; perhaps TRBD1 as D (5 bases). This CDR3 has 15 residues. Germline assignment: CDR1 LGHDT and CDR2 YNNKEL (reference sequence). The V and J ends lost 1 base and 4 bases respectively, with 12 bases between them. The CDR3 region is CASSQAGISPDTQYF. The CDR3 nucleotides are TGTGCCAGCAGCCAAGCAGGGATCAGTCCAGATACGCAGTATTTT.

The chain has TRBV12-3 or TRBV12-4 and TRBJ1-4, with 8 bases matching TRBD1. The CDR3 loop spans 16 amino acids. The J segment lost 3 bases and the V segment lost 6 bases, leaving 9 bases of the junction unmatched. In DNA form, the CDR3 reads TGTGCCAGCAGACCTAGACCGGGACAGGCTAATGAAAAACTGTTTTTT. It specifies CASRPRPGQANEKLFF.

The chain joins TRBV5-1 to TRBJ2-3; D remains ambiguous. Germline CDR1 is SGHRS and CDR2 is YFSETQ. Trimming removed 1 base at V and 6 bases at J, with 9 bases between. The CDR3 runs 13 residues. The CDR3: CASSLLDLDTQYF. CDR3 bases: TGCGCCAGCAGCTTGCTTGATTTGGATACGCAGTATTTT.

This clonotype was observed a few times. The chain couples TRBV20-1 to TRBJ2-1, with 15 bases fitting TRBD2. The germline gives CDR1 DFQATT, CDR2 SNEGSKA (reference sequence). The CDR3 is 15 amino acids. The V and J ends lost 5 bases and 8 bases, in that order; junction bases with no gene match: 7. CDR3 in DNA: TGCAGTGCTCTTGGACTAGCGGGAGGGCTTTATGAGCAGTTCTTC. Translated: CSALGLAGGLYEQFF.

The chain recombines TRBV6-2 or TRBV6-3 with TRBJ2-5; D uncertain. V gave up 5 bases and J gave up 3 bases, with 19 bases separating them. Germline CDR1 MNHEY, CDR2 SVGEGT. The CDR3 consists of 16 residues. The CDR3 reads CASSLPPPDGKETQYF. DNA for the CDR3: TGTGCCAGCAGTCTCCCACCCCCCGATGGTAAAGAGACCCAGTACTTC.